This is a list of T cell receptor beta chains from one sample in a study of control samples from healthy donors and cancer patients. Here immunoSEQ multiplex PCR was the method, and the copy in TCRdb shows in-frame clones only, minus some. Here the sample spans around 80,000 clones, 90% to 95% being singletons. Sample: blood. All receptors come from a man aged 50-60 years in good health. Both conserved end residues are part of each CDR3. The D gene is left open where the match is weak. Clone size is shown for a subset of rows, as once, few, many or a class of expanded clone.

abundance: NA
j_gene: TRBJ2-1
v_gene: TRBV7-9
d_gene: NA
CDR3aa: CASSHAQPYNEQFF
CDR3nt: TGTGCCAGCAGCCATGCCCAGCCCTACAATGAGCAGTTCTTC

abundance: NA
j_gene: TRBJ1-1
v_gene: TRBV10-3
d_gene: NA
CDR3aa: CAISESGGAGEAFF
CDR3nt: TGTGCCATCAGTGAGTCGGGTGGGGCCGGTGAAGCTTTCTTT

abundance: NA
j_gene: TRBJ2-5
v_gene: TRBV30
d_gene: NA
CDR3aa: CAWSVDLQAETQYF
CDR3nt: TGTGCCTGGAGTGTAGATTTACAGGCGGAGACCCAGTACTTC

abundance: NA
j_gene: TRBJ1-5
v_gene: TRBV5-6
d_gene: NA
CDR3aa: CASSLVGGEQPQHF
CDR3nt: TGTGCCAGCAGCTTGGTGGGGGGAGAGCAGCCCCAGCATTTT

abundance: NA
j_gene: TRBJ1-2
v_gene: TRBV19
d_gene: TRBD1
CDR3aa: CASGQGTGGYTF
CDR3nt: TGTGCCAGCGGACAGGGAACAGGGGGCTACACCTTC

abundance: NA
j_gene: TRBJ2-5
v_gene: TRBV7-9
d_gene: NA
CDR3aa: CASSLARGPIQETQYF
CDR3nt: TGTGCCAGCAGCTTAGCCAGGGGCCCGATCCAAGAGACCCAGTACTTC

abundance: NA
j_gene: TRBJ1-1
v_gene: TRBV7-9
d_gene: TRBD1
CDR3aa: CASSSSRGLERAFF
CDR3nt: TGTGCCAGCAGCTCTAGCAGGGGGCTTGAAAGAGCTTTCTTT

abundance: NA
j_gene: TRBJ1-1
v_gene: TRBV5-1
d_gene: NA
CDR3aa: CASSFSENTEAFF
CDR3nt: TGCGCCAGCAGCTTCTCAGAGAACACTGAAGCTTTCTTT

abundance: NA
j_gene: TRBJ2-3
v_gene: TRBV5-1
d_gene: NA
CDR3aa: CASSIVGGLGDTQYF
CDR3nt: TGCGCCAGCAGCATTGTAGGGGGGCTTGGTGATACGCAGTATTTT

abundance: NA
j_gene: TRBJ1-5
v_gene: TRBV9
d_gene: NA
CDR3aa: CASSVGQTYNNQPQHF
CDR3nt: TGTGCCAGCAGCGTCGGACAGACTTATAACAATCAGCCCCAGCATTTT

abundance: NA
j_gene: TRBJ2-1
v_gene: TRBV10-3
d_gene: NA
CDR3aa: CAISDRDTNEQFF
CDR3nt: TGTGCCATCAGTGACCGGGACACCAATGAGCAGTTCTTC

abundance: NA
j_gene: TRBJ1-3
v_gene: TRBV18
d_gene: TRBD1
CDR3aa: CASPPDRAGNTIYF
CDR3nt: TGTGCCAGCCCACCCGACAGGGCTGGAAACACCATATATTTT

abundance: NA
j_gene: TRBJ2-7
v_gene: TRBV2
d_gene: NA
CDR3aa: CASSGLGAGLQYF
CDR3nt: TGTGCCAGCAGTGGACTAGGAGCCGGGCTTCAGTACTTC

abundance: NA
j_gene: TRBJ1-2
v_gene: TRBV5-6
d_gene: NA
CDR3aa: CASSLGRGNYGYTF
CDR3nt: TGTGCCAGCAGCTTGGGGCGGGGGAACTATGGCTACACCTTC

abundance: NA
j_gene: TRBJ1-1
v_gene: TRBV6-2/TRBV6-3
d_gene: NA
CDR3aa: CASSSTGLGAFF
CDR3nt: TGTGCCAGCAGTTCTACAGGGCTTGGAGCTTTCTTT

abundance: NA
j_gene: TRBJ2-5
v_gene: TRBV9
d_gene: NA
CDR3aa: CASSPSPDAQETQYF
CDR3nt: TGTGCCAGCAGCCCTTCCCCAGATGCCCAAGAGACCCAGTACTTC

abundance: NA
j_gene: TRBJ2-7
v_gene: TRBV29-1
d_gene: NA
CDR3aa: CSVAGGVGAEQYF
CDR3nt: TGCAGCGTGGCGGGTGGCGTCGGTGCCGAGCAGTACTTC

abundance: NA
j_gene: TRBJ2-1
v_gene: TRBV12-2
d_gene: NA
CDR3aa: CASRFNRSYNEQFF
CDR3nt: TGTGCAAGTCGCTTCAACAGGTCCTACAATGAGCAGTTCTTC

abundance: NA
j_gene: TRBJ2-3
v_gene: TRBV6-2/TRBV6-3
d_gene: TRBD2
CDR3aa: CASSSLRRTSPDTQYF
CDR3nt: TGTGCCAGCAGTTCCCTCCGGAGGACTAGTCCAGATACGCAGTATTTT

abundance: NA
j_gene: TRBJ1-2
v_gene: TRBV29-1
d_gene: NA
CDR3aa: CSVEDRQNYGYTF
CDR3nt: TGCAGCGTTGAAGATCGCCAGAACTATGGCTACACCTTC

abundance: NA
j_gene: TRBJ2-3
v_gene: TRBV7-9
d_gene: NA
CDR3aa: CASSLEQSGTDTQYF
CDR3nt: TGTGCCAGCAGCTTGGAGCAATCAGGGACAGATACGCAGTATTTT

abundance: NA
j_gene: TRBJ1-1
v_gene: TRBV19
d_gene: NA
CDR3aa: CASSIPAWSTEAFF
CDR3nt: TGTGCCAGTAGTATACCCGCTTGGAGCACTGAAGCTTTCTTT

abundance: NA
j_gene: TRBJ2-3
v_gene: TRBV3-1/TRBV3-2
d_gene: NA
CDR3aa: CASSGWTRARSEDTQYF
CDR3nt: TGTGCCAGCAGCGGGTGGACGAGGGCGAGATCGGAAGATACGCAGTATTTT

abundance: NA
j_gene: TRBJ1-1
v_gene: TRBV10-3
d_gene: TRBD1
CDR3aa: CAISEYQGGPEAFF
CDR3nt: TGTGCCATCAGTGAGTACCAGGGGGGGCCTGAAGCTTTCTTT

abundance: NA
j_gene: TRBJ1-5
v_gene: TRBV3-1/TRBV3-2
d_gene: NA
CDR3aa: CASSEGENSNQPQHF
CDR3nt: TGTGCCAGCAGCGAAGGGGAGAATAGCAATCAGCCCCAGCATTTT

abundance: NA
j_gene: TRBJ2-3
v_gene: TRBV4-3
d_gene: TRBD2
CDR3aa: CASSHKAGAGDTQYF
CDR3nt: TGCGCCAGCAGCCATAAAGCGGGGGCCGGGGATACGCAGTATTTT

abundance: NA
j_gene: TRBJ1-2
v_gene: TRBV18
d_gene: TRBD1
CDR3aa: CASSKDRDRGYWTF
CDR3nt: TGTGCCAGCTCGAAGGACCGGGACAGGGGGTATTGGACCTTC

abundance: NA
j_gene: TRBJ2-1
v_gene: TRBV24-1
d_gene: NA
CDR3aa: CATSDPRGAGNEQFF
CDR3nt: TGTGCCACCAGTGACCCACGGGGGGCCGGGAATGAGCAGTTCTTC

abundance: few
j_gene: TRBJ2-5
v_gene: TRBV12-5
d_gene: NA
CDR3aa: CASGLVRGTEETQYF
CDR3nt: TGTGCTAGTGGTTTGGTACGGGGGACAGAAGAGACCCAGTACTTC

abundance: NA
j_gene: TRBJ1-4
v_gene: TRBV14
d_gene: NA
CDR3aa: CASSLQGGGEKLFF
CDR3nt: TGTGCCAGCAGCTTACAGGGTGGAGGAGAAAAACTGTTTTTT

abundance: NA
j_gene: TRBJ2-1
v_gene: TRBV6-5
d_gene: TRBD1
CDR3aa: CASSWGQGFNEQFF
CDR3nt: TGTGCCAGCAGTTGGGGACAGGGATTCAATGAGCAGTTCTTC

abundance: NA
j_gene: TRBJ2-7
v_gene: TRBV5-6
d_gene: TRBD1
CDR3aa: CASIGQGIYEQYF
CDR3nt: TGTGCCAGCATAGGACAGGGGATCTACGAGCAGTACTTC

abundance: NA
j_gene: TRBJ2-5
v_gene: TRBV10-1
d_gene: TRBD2
CDR3aa: CASSPSGGGTQYF
CDR3nt: TGCGCCAGCAGTCCTAGCGGGGGTGGGACCCAGTACTTC

abundance: few
j_gene: TRBJ2-7
v_gene: TRBV6-2/TRBV6-3
d_gene: TRBD1
CDR3aa: CASSTRQGTYEQYF
CDR3nt: TGTGCCAGCAGTACACGACAGGGGACCTACGAGCAGTACTTC

abundance: NA
j_gene: TRBJ2-1
v_gene: TRBV5-8
d_gene: TRBD2
CDR3aa: CASSSIPSGYYNEQFF
CDR3nt: TGTGCCAGCAGCTCCATTCCTAGCGGTTACTACAATGAGCAGTTCTTC

abundance: once
j_gene: TRBJ1-2
v_gene: TRBV18
d_gene: NA
CDR3aa: CASSPPGEGYGYTF
CDR3nt: TGTGCCAGCTCACCCCCGGGGGAAGGCTATGGCTACACCTTC

abundance: NA
j_gene: TRBJ1-1
v_gene: TRBV12-3/TRBV12-4
d_gene: NA
CDR3aa: CASISGGTEAFF
CDR3nt: TGTGCCAGCATCTCCGGGGGCACTGAAGCTTTCTTT

abundance: NA
j_gene: TRBJ2-3
v_gene: TRBV5-4
d_gene: TRBD2
CDR3aa: CASSAGRGGSTDTQYF
CDR3nt: TGTGCCAGCAGCGCGGGGCGGGGGGGGAGCACAGATACGCAGTATTTT

abundance: NA
j_gene: TRBJ1-1
v_gene: TRBV19
d_gene: NA
CDR3aa: CASSTSGLNTEAFF
CDR3nt: TGTGCCAGTAGTACCTCAGGGCTGAACACTGAAGCTTTCTTT

abundance: NA
j_gene: TRBJ1-6
v_gene: TRBV6-4
d_gene: NA
CDR3aa: CASRAMGANNSPLHF
CDR3nt: TGTGCCAGCAGGGCCATGGGGGCTAATAATTCACCCCTCCACTTT

abundance: NA
j_gene: TRBJ1-5
v_gene: TRBV7-2
d_gene: NA
CDR3aa: CASSWRGVKGQPQHF
CDR3nt: TGTGCCAGCAGCTGGCGGGGGGTGAAAGGCCAGCCCCAGCATTTT

abundance: NA
j_gene: TRBJ2-3
v_gene: TRBV29-1
d_gene: NA
CDR3aa: CSVELRGRLISNTQYF
CDR3nt: TGCAGCGTTGAACTACGGGGGCGGCTGATTTCAAATACGCAGTATTTT